The T cell receptor beta chain under discussion was sequenced for a study of blood T cell repertoires in COVID-19. Sequencing used immunoSEQ multiplex PCR; TCRdb keeps in-frame clones, though not all of them. The repertoire consists of fewer than 400,000 clones, with 85% to 95% occurring once and the leading ten covering around 3.9%. Germline-derived CDR1 and CDR2 are SEHNR and FQNEAQ (reference sequence). This CDR3 comprises 13 residues. The V and J ends lost 5 bases and 4 bases respectively, with 9 bases between them. The source material was PBMCs or T cells enriched from blood (not recorded which). This clonotype originated in a woman in her twenties or thirties who had been exposed to COVID-19. The J gene is TRBJ2-1, the V gene TRBV7-9; D not resolved. As DNA, the CDR3 is TGTGCCAGCAGCCCCAACGGGTACAATGAGCAGTTCTTC. Translated, it gives CASSPNGYNEQFF. Full variable domain (missing parts from reference TRBV7-9 and TRBJ2-1): DTGVSQNPRHKITKRGQNVTFRCDPISEHNRLYWYRQTLGQGPEFLTYFQNEAQLEKSRLLSDRFSAERPKGSFSTLEIQRTEQGDSAMYLCASSPNGYNEQFFGPGTRLTVL.